These 2 T cell receptor beta chains came from one sample sequenced in a study of radiotherapy plus CTLA-4 blockade in lung cancer. The assay was immunoSEQ multiplex PCR, and TCRdb's table has in-frame clones only and misses some. Counted here are about 100,000 clones, roughly four fifths occurring once; the ten biggest clones make up around 0.78%. This material consisted of peripheral blood, taken from a patient treated with radiotherapy plus ipilimumab. These receptors were taken from a human donor with non-small cell lung cancer who had stable disease on radiotherapy plus ipilimumab.

The V and J genes are TRBV5-1 and TRBJ1-1, with TRBD1 as a possible D gene (6 bases). Between the trimmed V and J ends, which lost 4 bases and 1 base, there was a span of 14 bases. The germline V gene encodes CDR1 SGHRS and CDR2 YFSETQ. The length of the CDR3 is 15 residues. Here the CDR3 reads CASSRADSRNTEAFF. In DNA, the CDR3 is TGCGCCAGCAGCCGGGCGGACAGTCGGAACACTGAAGCTTTCTTT.

The chain has TRBV11-3 and TRBJ1-1, with D unclear. Germline lookup yields CDR1 SGHNT and CDR2 YENEEA. The CDR3 sequence is 11 residues long. V was shortened by 5 bases and J by 7 bases, with 8 bases between the two germline ends. The CDR3 sequence: CASSPDREAFF. CDR3 DNA sequence: TGTGCCAGCAGCCCCGACCGTGAAGCTTTCTTT.